This TCR beta chain emerged from a study of cytomegalovirus exposure and HLA in healthy donors. General study findings and limits: A likely sequencing artifact accounted for one observed cluster of highly shared sequence variants. Evidence from a later analysis indicated that most CMV-associated TCR beta chains looked HLA-restricted. When presence/absence was analysed, sequencing depth was taken to be roughly uniform across donors.

J lost 4 bases, V lost 5 bases, and 7 bases had no gene match. The CDR3 runs 14 residues. CDR1 and CDR2 (germline): SNHLY, FYNNEI. Concerning this clone itself: Its antigen is not known.

Vbeta (60) and Jbeta (13) primers were used in the PCR. The protocol was immunoSEQ multiplex PCR, while the TCRdb copy is restricted to in-frame clones and leaves out a portion. The table lists around 69,000 clones, about two thirds of them singletons. This chain joins TRBV2 and TRBJ1-1; 7 bases agree with TRBD1. This clonotype originated in a woman in her forties or fifties in good health and CMV-seropositive. The material sequenced was PBMCs. The CDR3 DNA reads TGTGCCAGCAGTTCCCGACAGGGCCCCACTGAAGCTTTCTTT. It is translated as CASSSRQGPTEAFF.